The clone carrying this T cell receptor (beta chain) occurred many times. TCRdb re-called the 5' RACE reads through MiXCR, storing one row per CDR3 protein. This sample has 450,000 to 650,000 distinct CDR3 sequences, with 13% to 15% found just once. This sample was included in a study of identical twins. Looked up from germline, CDR1 is SQVTM and CDR2 is ANQGSEA. V was clipped by 5 bases and J by 4 bases, with 17 bases between them. The CDR3 extends over 15 amino acids. The sample was also linked to a second study, of yellow fever vaccine responses in identical twins.

Sequenced input: CD4+ T cells sorted from blood. This TCR was sampled from a woman under 30 in good health. The rearrangement joins TRBV29-1 to TRBJ2-2; D might be TRBD1 (6 bases). The CDR3 coding sequence is TGCAGCGTTCAGAATCCAGGGGTCGGCACCGGGGAGCTGTTTTTT. This encodes CSVQNPGVGTGELFF.